The sequence of this TCR beta chain was determined in a study of cytomegalovirus exposure and HLA in healthy donors. PCR involved 60 Vbeta and 13 Jbeta primers. Some clones are missing from TCRdb's copy, which holds only in-frame ones; the method was immunoSEQ multiplex PCR. The repertoire holds about 180,000 clones, just under 80% seen once, with about 1.9% in the top ten. The CDR3 is 13 amino acids. V shed 1 base, J shed 0 bases, and the junction held 0 bases outside the gene matches. Germline V gene lookup returns CDR1 GTSNPN and CDR2 SVGIG (reference sequence). The source of this sequence is a woman aged 25-40 years in good health and CMV-seronegative. The specimen was PBMCs. V is TRBV30 and J is TRBJ2-7, with 7 bases matching TRBD2. CDR3 in amino acids: CAWSAGGSYEQYF. CDR3 in DNA: TGTGCCTGGAGTGCGGGGGGCTCCTACGAGCAGTACTTC.